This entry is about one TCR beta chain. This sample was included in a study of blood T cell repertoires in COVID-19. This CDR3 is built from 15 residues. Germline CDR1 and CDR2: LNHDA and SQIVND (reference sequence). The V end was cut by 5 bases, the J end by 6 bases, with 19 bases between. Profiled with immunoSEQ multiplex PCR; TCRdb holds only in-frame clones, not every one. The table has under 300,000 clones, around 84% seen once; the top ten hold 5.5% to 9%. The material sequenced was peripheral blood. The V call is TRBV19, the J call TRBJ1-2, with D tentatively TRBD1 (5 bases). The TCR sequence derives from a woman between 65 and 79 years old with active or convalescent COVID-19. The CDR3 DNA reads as TGTGCCAGTAGTGGGGGGGTTCGAGCTCGGGATGGCTACACCTTC. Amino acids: CASSGGVRARDGYTF.